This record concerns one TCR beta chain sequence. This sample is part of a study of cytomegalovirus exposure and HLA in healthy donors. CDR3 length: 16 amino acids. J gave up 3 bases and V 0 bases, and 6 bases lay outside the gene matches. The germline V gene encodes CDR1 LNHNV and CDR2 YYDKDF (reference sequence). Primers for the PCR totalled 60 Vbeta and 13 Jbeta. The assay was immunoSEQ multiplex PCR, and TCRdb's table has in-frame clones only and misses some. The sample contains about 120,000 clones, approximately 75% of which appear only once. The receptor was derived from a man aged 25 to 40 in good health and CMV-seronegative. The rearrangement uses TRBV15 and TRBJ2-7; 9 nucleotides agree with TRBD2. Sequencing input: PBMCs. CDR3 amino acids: CATSRDRASGVYEQYF. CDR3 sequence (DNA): TGTGCCACCAGCAGAGATCGTGCTAGCGGGGTCTACGAGCAGTACTTC.